Listed here are 8 T cell receptor beta chains from one sample, sequenced in a study of cytomegalovirus exposure and HLA in healthy donors (dated by TCRdb to between 2016 and 2019). Libraries came from the immunoSEQ multiplex PCR assay. For the multiplex PCR, a mixture combining 60 forward primers for TCR Vbeta segments and 13 reverse primers for TCR Jbeta segments was used. Here the immuneACCESS table is served through TCRdb, limited to in-frame sequences with V and J called. Missing clones are a known gap in these copies; in checked studies unresolved V genes cover under half, and the rest lacks a known reason. The sample data list around 120,000 clones, and around 80% of these were observed just once. The ten largest clones take up around 1.9% of the sample. What was sequenced was PBMCs. The receptors shown here come from a woman aged 40 to 50 in good health and CMV-seronegative.

This clone occurred once. The chain couples TRBV19 to TRBJ2-2; tentatively, D is TRBD2 (7 bases). The germline CDR1 and CDR2 sequences are LNHDA and SQIVND (reference sequence). V was trimmed by 3 bases and J by 4 bases, leaving 15 bases between them. The CDR3 consists of 16 residues. CDR3 in DNA: TGTGCCAGTAGTATGGTAGGGGGGGCCGGCACCGGGGAGCTGTTTTTT. This encodes CASSMVGGAGTGELFF.

This sequence joins TRBV19 and TRBJ2-5, with 7 positions matching TRBD2. With the DNA end fitting TRBJ2-7 better, the J assignment may be wrong. The CDR3 totals 15 residues. The germline V gene encodes CDR1 LNHDA and CDR2 SQIVND (reference sequence). The DNA of the CDR3 is TGTGCCAGTAGTCCCGGGTTAGCGGGCTCCTACGAGCAGTACTTC. Residues: CASSPGLAGSYEQYF.

This chain links TRBV28 with TRBJ2-3; TRBD1 agrees at 8 bases. Per germline, CDR1 MDHEN and CDR2 SYDVKM. With 7 bases clipped from V and 1 base from J, the junction kept 7 bases outside the gene matches. The CDR3 runs 15 residues. The chain's CDR3 is CASTTSTGGTDTQYF. The CDR3 DNA follows: TGTGCCAGCACCACATCGACAGGGGGCACAGATACGCAGTATTTT.

This chain connects TRBV6-1 to TRBJ1-4; D uncertain. CDR1 is MNHNS, CDR2 SASEGT, per germline. The CDR3 totals 13 residues. Trimming pared 4 bases from V and 7 bases from J, leaving 10 bases between. CDR3 protein: CASSAPEGEKLFF. For the CDR3, the DNA is TGTGCCAGCAGTGCCCCGGAGGGTGAAAAACTGTTTTTT.

This clone was found a few times. Other DNA sequences within the sample encode an identical CDR3. The V call is TRBV7-8, the J call TRBJ1-3; D not resolved. Germline values: CDR1 SGHVS, CDR2 FQNEAQ. Trimming removed 1 base at V and 2 bases at J, with 9 bases between. This CDR3 is built from 15 residues. CDR3 DNA: TGTGCCAGCAGCTTAGTGCGGGGAGCTGGAAACACCATATATTTT. Its translation: CASSLVRGAGNTIYF. Filled out from reference TRBV7-8 and TRBJ1-3, the complete variable domain reads GAGVSQSPRYKVAKRGQDVALRCDPISGHVSLFWYQQALGQGPEFLTYFQNEAQLDKSGLPSDRFFAERPEGSVSTLKIQRTQQEDSAVYLCASSLVRGAGNTIYFGEGSWLTVV.

The chain carries TRBV27 and TRBJ2-7; 12 nucleotides align to TRBD1. This CDR3 is built from 17 residues. The junction had 15 bases not matched to a gene; V was cut back by 5 bases and J by 7 bases. Germline V gene sequence: CDR1 MNHEY, CDR2 SMNVEV (reference sequence). The CDR3: CASSVRGQGALLREQYF. Here the CDR3 DNA reads TGTGCCAGCAGTGTAAGGGGACAGGGGGCACTCCTACGAGAGCAGTACTTC.

This chain uses TRBV5-4 with TRBJ2-1, with TRBD2 matching 8 bases. The V gene end was trimmed by 6 bases and the J gene end by 5 bases; junction bases not matched to a gene: 13. This CDR3 is built from 16 residues. CDR1 and CDR2 from the germline V gene are SGHNT and YYREEE (reference sequence). CDR3 in DNA: TGTGCCAGCACGTTGGGGACTAGGGGGGGTGACAATGAGCAGTTCTTC. This sequence encodes CASTLGTRGGDNEQFF.

This chain joins TRBV5-1 and TRBJ2-1; 7 bases line up with TRBD2. This CDR3 comprises 16 residues. Germline CDR1 is SGHRS and CDR2 is YFSETQ. V shed 4 bases, J shed 7 bases, and the junction held 14 bases outside the gene matches. The CDR3 nucleotides are TGCGCCAGCAGCCCCCTAGTTGACTCCGGGGGGAATGAGCAGTTCTTC. The encoded protein is CASSPLVDSGGNEQFF.